Listed below are T cell receptor beta chains from one sample, sequenced in a study of spatial heterogeneity in lung cancer. TCRdb processed the 5' RACE reads anew with MiXCR; each CDR3 protein has one entry. The sample has tens of thousands of distinct CDR3 sequences; roughly 5.7% are singletons. The sequences come from PBMCs, collected at follow-up. The receptors were sampled from a female donor with early-stage non-small cell lung cancer. CDR3s leave out the opening cysteine and the closing phenylalanine or tryptophan. A D gene is named only where the DNA matches it firmly.

CDR3 protein	V gene	J gene	D gene
ASSLEVRGQETQY	TRBV7-6	TRBJ2-5	TRBD1
ASSLPPGEQY	TRBV5-6	TRBJ2-7	.
ASSYRGFYEQY	TRBV6-2/TRBV6-3	TRBJ2-7	.
ASSNPGNEQF	TRBV6-5	TRBJ2-1	.
ASSRLSSGGIYTDTQY	TRBV13	TRBJ2-3	TRBD2
ASSETSGGYEQY	TRBV9	TRBJ2-7	TRBD2
ASWTAQGGDTQY	TRBV2	TRBJ2-3	.
ASSLDPAGSSYEQY	TRBV5-1	TRBJ2-7	TRBD2
SALKRGSTDTQY	TRBV20-1	TRBJ2-3	TRBD2
ASSRVAGTYEQY	TRBV28	TRBJ2-7	TRBD2
ASSDEGGGNQPQH	TRBV19	TRBJ1-5	.
ASSLATGGNQETQY	TRBV7-6	TRBJ2-5	TRBD1
AISESGGSYNEQF	TRBV10-3	TRBJ2-1	TRBD2
ASGYARETQY	TRBV6-2/TRBV6-3	TRBJ2-5	.
ASSLNGTSNEQF	TRBV7-7	TRBJ2-1	TRBD2
ASSRHGSYNEQF	TRBV6-2/TRBV6-3	TRBJ2-1	.
SARDLGQETQY	TRBV20-1	TRBJ2-5	.
ASSFLNTEAF	TRBV7-9	TRBJ1-1	.
ASSLRGDSYNEQF	TRBV7-2	TRBJ2-1	.
ATTPRDSGELF	TRBV10-3	TRBJ2-2	.
ASSQPTGGGETQY	TRBV4-2	TRBJ2-5	TRBD1
SAREGQGASGELF	TRBV20-1	TRBJ2-2	TRBD1
SVDPGTGVTGELF	TRBV29-1	TRBJ2-2	TRBD1
ASNGLAGARNEQF	TRBV27	TRBJ2-1	TRBD2
ASSPRRQGNGYT	TRBV2	TRBJ1-2	.
ASSLGQGRFAEAF	TRBV5-1	TRBJ1-1	TRBD1
AISGGLNQPQH	TRBV10-3	TRBJ1-5	.
ATSRDYGGSEQY	TRBV15	TRBJ2-7	TRBD2
ASSARQGRETQY	TRBV7-2	TRBJ2-5	TRBD1
ASSLAGTEAF	TRBV7-9	TRBJ1-1	.
ASSLGPGNEQY	TRBV7-9	TRBJ2-7	.
ASSLPGTGYEQY	TRBV28	TRBJ2-7	TRBD1
ASIDLSGTSGSGELF	TRBV5-1	TRBJ2-2	TRBD2
ASSLGGGAGGIEAF	TRBV7-2	TRBJ1-1	TRBD1